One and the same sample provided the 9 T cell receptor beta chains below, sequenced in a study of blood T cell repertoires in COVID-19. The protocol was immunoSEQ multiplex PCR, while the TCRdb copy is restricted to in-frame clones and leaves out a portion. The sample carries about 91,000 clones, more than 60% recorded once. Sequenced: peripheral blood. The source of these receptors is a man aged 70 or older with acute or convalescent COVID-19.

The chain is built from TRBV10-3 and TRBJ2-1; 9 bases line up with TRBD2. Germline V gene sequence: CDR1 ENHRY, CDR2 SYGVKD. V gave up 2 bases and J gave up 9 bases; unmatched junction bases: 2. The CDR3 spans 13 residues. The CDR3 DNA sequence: TGTGCCATCAGTGAGGGACTAGCGACTGAGCAGTTCTTC. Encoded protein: CAISEGLATEQFF.

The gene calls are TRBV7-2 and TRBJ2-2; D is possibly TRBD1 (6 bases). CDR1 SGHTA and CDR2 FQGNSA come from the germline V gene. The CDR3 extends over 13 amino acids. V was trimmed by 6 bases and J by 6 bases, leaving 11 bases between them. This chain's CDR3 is CASRRGLAGELFF. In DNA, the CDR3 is TGTGCCAGCAGAAGGGGGTTGGCCGGGGAGCTGTTTTTT.

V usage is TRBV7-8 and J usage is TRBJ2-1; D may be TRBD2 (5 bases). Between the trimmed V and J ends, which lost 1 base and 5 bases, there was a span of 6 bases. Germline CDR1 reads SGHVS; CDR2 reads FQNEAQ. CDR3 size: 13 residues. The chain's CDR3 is CASSLGLHNEQFF. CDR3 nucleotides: TGTGCCAGCAGCTTAGGACTACACAATGAGCAGTTCTTC.

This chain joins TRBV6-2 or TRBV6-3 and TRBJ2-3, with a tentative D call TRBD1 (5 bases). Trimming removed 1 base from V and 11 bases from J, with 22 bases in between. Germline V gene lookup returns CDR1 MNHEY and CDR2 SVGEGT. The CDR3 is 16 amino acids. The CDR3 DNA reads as TGTGCCAGCAGTTACTGGGGCGTCAGTTCAACATATGAGCAGTATTTT. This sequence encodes CASSYWGVSSTYEQYF.

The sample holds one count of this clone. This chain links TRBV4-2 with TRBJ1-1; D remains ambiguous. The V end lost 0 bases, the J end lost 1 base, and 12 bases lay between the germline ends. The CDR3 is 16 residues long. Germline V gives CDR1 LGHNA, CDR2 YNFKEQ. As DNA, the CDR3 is TGTGCCAGCAGCCAAGATTACAGTAGGTCGAACACTGAAGCTTTCTTT. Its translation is CASSQDYSRSNTEAFF.

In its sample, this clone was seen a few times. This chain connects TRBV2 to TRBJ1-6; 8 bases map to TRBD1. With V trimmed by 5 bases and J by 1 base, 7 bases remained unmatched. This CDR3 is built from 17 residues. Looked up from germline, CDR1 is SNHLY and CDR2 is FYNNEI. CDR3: CASSTDRVGSYNSPLHF. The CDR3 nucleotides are TGTGCCAGCAGTACGGACAGGGTTGGGTCCTATAATTCACCCCTCCACTTT.

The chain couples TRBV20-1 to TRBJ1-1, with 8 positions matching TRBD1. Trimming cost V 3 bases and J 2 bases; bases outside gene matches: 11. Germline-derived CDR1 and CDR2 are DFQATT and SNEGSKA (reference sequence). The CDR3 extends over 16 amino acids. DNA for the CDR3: TGCAGTGCTAGTACTGGACCGGGACAGGTTAACACTGAAGCTTTCTTT. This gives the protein CSASTGPGQVNTEAFF.

The DNA for the CDR3 is TGTGCCAGCAGCTCCACTAGTTCCTTCCTGTCCCACGAGCAGTACTTC. It translates to CASSSTSSFLSHEQYF. The V call is TRBV13, the J call TRBJ2-7, with D maybe TRBD2 (5 bases). CDR1 and CDR2 from the germline V gene are PRHDT and FYEKMQ (reference sequence). V was trimmed by 4 bases and J by 5 bases, leaving 21 bases between them. There are 16 residues in the CDR3. The full variable domain, its missing parts supplied by reference TRBV13 and TRBJ2-7, is AAGVIQSPRHLIKEKRETATLKCYPIPRHDTVYWYQQGPGQDPQFLISFYEKMQSDKGSIPDRFSAQQFSDYHSELNMSSLELGDSALYFCASSSTSSFLSHEQYFGPGTRLTVT.

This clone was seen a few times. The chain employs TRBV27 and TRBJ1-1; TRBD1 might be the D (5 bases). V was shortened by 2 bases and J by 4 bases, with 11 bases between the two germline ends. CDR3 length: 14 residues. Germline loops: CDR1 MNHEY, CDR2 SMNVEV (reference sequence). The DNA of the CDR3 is TGTGCCAGCAGTTTAAGGGGCGCGATCACTGAAGCTTTCTTT. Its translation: CASSLRGAITEAFF.